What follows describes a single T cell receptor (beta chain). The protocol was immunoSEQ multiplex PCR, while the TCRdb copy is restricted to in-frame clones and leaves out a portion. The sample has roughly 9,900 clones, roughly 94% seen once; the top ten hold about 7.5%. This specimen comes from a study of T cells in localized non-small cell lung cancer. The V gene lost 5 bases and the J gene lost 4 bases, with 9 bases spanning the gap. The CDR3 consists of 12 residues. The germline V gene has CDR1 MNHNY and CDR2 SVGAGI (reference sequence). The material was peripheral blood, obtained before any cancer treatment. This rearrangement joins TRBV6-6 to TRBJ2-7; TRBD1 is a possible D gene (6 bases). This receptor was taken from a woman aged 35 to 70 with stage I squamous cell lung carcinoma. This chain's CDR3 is CASSRGSYEQYF. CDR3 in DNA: TGTGCCAGCAGTAGGGGGTCTTACGAGCAGTACTTC.